This T cell receptor beta chain was sequenced for a study of cytomegalovirus exposure and HLA in healthy donors. Broader study findings: Later on, an analysis tied around 17,000 TCR beta sequences to HLA alleles at 0.05 false discovery rate. Trimming of TCR beta V- and J-genes showed a link, identified in a later analysis, to a missense DCLRE1C variant.

Vbeta (60) and Jbeta (13) primers were used in the PCR. The table came from immunoSEQ multiplex PCR; TCRdb's copy has only in-frame clones and leaves some out. The data hold around 150,000 clones, with roughly three quarters observed a single time. Turning to this clone: The antigen is unknown. This CDR3 is also generated by other DNA sequences in the sample.

The source is a man in his forties in good health and CMV-seronegative. Sample: PBMCs.

This CDR3 is CSVEAEPNQPQHF. The CDR3 nucleotides read TGCAGCGTTGAAGCAGAACCGAATCAGCCCCAGCATTTT. This chain connects TRBV29-1 to TRBJ1-5, with D unclear. V lost 1 base and J 4 bases, leaving 8 bases between the germline ends. This CDR3 is 13 amino acids long. Germline values: CDR1 SQVTM, CDR2 ANQGSEA.